This T cell receptor beta chain was captured in a study of cytomegalovirus exposure and HLA in healthy donors. This CDR3 has 14 amino acids. The ends were cut back, 5 bases at V and 7 bases at J, with 15 bases in the middle. Per germline, CDR1 MNHEY and CDR2 SMNVEV (reference sequence). Primers included in the PCR were 60 Vbeta and 13 Jbeta primers. The table came from immunoSEQ multiplex PCR; TCRdb's copy has only in-frame clones and leaves some out. The sample shows some 110,000 clones, 75% to 85% of them seen only once. This receptor was obtained from a man younger than 30 in good health and CMV-seronegative. The gene calls are TRBV27 and TRBJ1-5; the D gene is possibly TRBD1 (6 bases). Material: PBMCs. The CDR3 DNA reads TGTGCCAGCAGTCTCCCAGGGGAAGGGCAGCCCCAGCATTTT. Its translation is CASSLPGEGQPQHF.